This T cell receptor beta chain originates from a study of cytomegalovirus exposure and HLA in healthy donors. Notes on the study in general: High specificity and sensitivity for cytomegalovirus status were reported for the classifier. Indistinguishable V segments such as TRBV6-2 and TRBV6-3 were excluded. Previously analyzed data showed that most TCR beta V segments were productive at a frequency of about 90% or about 30%.

In the case of this clone: Its antigen is not known.

The study ran its PCR with 60 Vbeta and 13 Jbeta primers. This table comes from immunoSEQ multiplex PCR, and its TCRdb copy is limited to in-frame clones, with some not included. Of some 130,000 clones listed, around 80% are singletons. The length of the CDR3 is 15 residues. The J gene is TRBJ1-6, the V gene TRBV12-2. TRBV12-2 is a pseudogene. The sequencing input was PBMCs. The TCR originated in a male donor in good health and CMV-seropositive. This CDR3 reads CASRLGAVINSPLHF. In DNA, the CDR3 is TGTGCAAGTCGCTTAGGTGCGGTCATAAATTCACCCCTCCACTTT.